The clone carrying this TCR beta chain was detected many times. The data are from a study of neurological immune-mediated disorders. The making of cDNA relied on 5'RACE with 10-nucleotide random UMIs. MiXCR was run by TCRdb on the 5' RACE reads, yielding one entry per CDR3 protein. The data show some 77,000 distinct CDR3 sequences, 9.4% seen once. This CDR3 contains 14 residues. Unmatched junction bases numbered 2, after V lost 0 bases and J lost 4 bases. CDR1 KGHSH and CDR2 LQKENI come from the germline V gene. Material for sequencing was PBMCs. The clonotype was recovered from a man in his forties or fifties in good health. This chain connects TRBV18 to TRBJ2-5; 7 nucleotides align to TRBD2. This CDR3 reads CASSPPGRAETQYF. For the CDR3, the DNA is TGTGCCAGCTCACCACCTGGGAGGGCAGAGACCCAGTACTTC.